Listed below are T cell receptor beta chains from one sample, sequenced in a study of cytotoxic CD8 clonotypes in ibrutinib-treated CLL. Using immunoSEQ multiplex PCR, the repertoire was profiled, and TCRdb retains in-frame clones only, with some absent. The sample consists of 130,000 or so clones, approximately 80% of them appearing once. The sample was PBMCs, taken after 12 months of ibrutinib treatment. These receptors came from a human donor with chronic lymphocytic leukemia. Both conserved end residues are part of each CDR3.

J gene: TRBJ2-7; V gene: TRBV20-1; CDR3 protein: CSAVDSYEQYF
J gene: TRBJ2-7; V gene: TRBV5-6; CDR3 protein: CASSQNYEQYF
J gene: TRBJ2-7; V gene: TRBV9; CDR3 protein: CASSVTAGTGFNYEQYF
J gene: TRBJ2-7; V gene: TRBV27; CDR3 protein: CASSLRGQGAYEQYF
J gene: TRBJ1-4; V gene: TRBV7-9; CDR3 protein: CASSLYMNEKLFF
J gene: TRBJ2-5; V gene: TRBV15; CDR3 protein: CATSRDVIQETQYF
J gene: TRBJ2-6; V gene: TRBV27; CDR3 protein: CASHPTWTGVFLGANVLTF
J gene: TRBJ2-1; V gene: TRBV4-1; CDR3 protein: CASRLLGGAGTVYNEQFF
J gene: TRBJ1-5; V gene: TRBV27; CDR3 protein: CASSPRGRWPQHF
J gene: TRBJ1-5; V gene: TRBV15; CDR3 protein: CATSRVGYSNQPQHF
J gene: TRBJ2-7; V gene: TRBV5-6; CDR3 protein: CASSSRASGISYEQYF
J gene: TRBJ1-2; V gene: TRBV6-5; CDR3 protein: CASSLGDTNRYTF
J gene: TRBJ1-1; V gene: TRBV28; CDR3 protein: CASSPSAVGNTEAFF
J gene: TRBJ2-3; V gene: TRBV4-2; CDR3 protein: CASSPSGGADTQYF